Shown below are 2 T cell receptor beta chains from a single sample sequenced in a study of vaccination and CD4 T cells after COVID-19 (dated by TCRdb to 2022 to 2024). The meaning of the sample's treatment or condition label: roughly ten-day PBMC culture with coronavirus spike peptide pools or control peptides (ViraFEST assay). Libraries were prepared through PCR. Instrument used: Illumina iSeq 100. DNA from cultured CD4+ T cells was subjected to TCR sequencing with the Oncomine TCR Beta short-read assay at the Johns Hopkins FTIC core. Through fastp at Q25 and MiXCR, TCRdb rebuilt clones from the public reads, retaining in-frame beta chains. Each entry is one CDR3 protein sequence, shown with its most common DNA and genes. The sample yields some 16,000 distinct CDR3 sequences; 53% were counted once. About 9.3% of the sample lies in the top ten. These receptors' targets are unknown. The sequenced sample was CD4+ T cells from blood, cultured in vitro. Source of these receptors: a human donor who had recovered from COVID-19.

The V gene is TRBV10-3, the J gene TRBJ1-5; D is possibly TRBD1 (5 bases). The V end lost 8 bases, the J end lost 1 base, and 18 bases lay between the germline ends. The germline V gene encodes CDR1 ENHRY and CDR2 SYGVKD. The CDR3 runs 16 residues. DNA for the CDR3: TGTGCCATCGGGCCTGTTCAGGGTAAGAGCAATCAGCCCCAGCATTTT. This sequence encodes CAIGPVQGKSNQPQHF.

The chain links TRBV2 to TRBJ2-7, with no clear D. Per the germline V gene, CDR1 is SNHLY and CDR2 is FYNNEI. V lost 3 bases and J 1 base, leaving 10 bases between the germline ends. There are 14 residues in the CDR3. The CDR3 bases are TGTGCCAGCAGTGAGCAGGCTTATTCCTACGAGCAGTACTTC. The encoded protein is CASSEQAYSYEQYF.